The rows below give T cell receptor beta chains drawn from one sample of a study of sequential checkpoint blockade in melanoma. Produced via immunoSEQ multiplex PCR; TCRdb's table is partial and in-frame only. The sample has under 50,000 clones; nearly 90% are singletons. The material was CD8+ T cells sorted from blood (inferred from file names), obtained from a patient given nivolumab and ipilimumab in sequence. These receptors originate from a human donor with melanoma. CDR3s include the opening cysteine and the closing phenylalanine or tryptophan. The D gene is left open where the match is weak. Clone size is given for some rows only: seen once, a few or many times, or a class if the clone is expanded.

cdr3_nt cdr3_aa j_call v_call d_call clone_size
TGTGCCAGCAGCGCTTGGGACAGCTTGCAAGAGACCCAGTACTTC CASSAWDSLQETQYF TRBJ2-5 TRBV9 TRBD1 -
TGTGCCAGCAGTTTTTTCTTCGGGGAACTGTTTTTT CASSFFFGELFF TRBJ1-4 TRBV6-1 - -
TGTGCCAGCAGTTTAGTTTTAGCGGGAGGGCCCCACGAGCAGTACTTC CASSLVLAGGPHEQYF TRBJ2-7 TRBV27 TRBD2 once
TGTGCCAGCACCGGGACTAGCGGGAGGAACACCGGGGAGCTGTTTTTT CASTGTSGRNTGELFF TRBJ2-2 TRBV9 TRBD2 -
TGCGCCAGCAGCCAAGACGGGACAGGGGATCTCCGGGAGCTGTTTTTT CASSQDGTGDLRELFF TRBJ2-2 TRBV4-1 TRBD1 -
TGTGCCAACTCCGGCGGCGGTTCCTACAATGAGCAGTTCTTC CANSGGGSYNEQFF TRBJ2-1 TRBV2 - -
TGTGCCAGCAGCTTGGGCCAGGGTGACTATGGCTACACCTTC CASSLGQGDYGYTF TRBJ1-2 TRBV5-6 - once
TGTGCCAGCAGCTCCCCGACTAGAACAGATACGCAGTATTTT CASSSPTRTDTQYF TRBJ2-3 TRBV9 - few
TGCGCCAGCAGCCAAGACAGGGGAGTGTCGGAGACCCAGTACTTC CASSQDRGVSETQYF TRBJ2-5 TRBV4-1 - -
TGTGCCAGCAGCTTGAGCCCAAACACCGGGGAGCTGTTTTTT CASSLSPNTGELFF TRBJ2-2 TRBV7-2 - -
TGTGCCAGCAGCCAAGAAATAAGGACAGGCCCTAATCAGCCCCAGCATTTT CASSQEIRTGPNQPQHF TRBJ1-5 TRBV4-2 TRBD1 -
TGTGCCAGCAGCCCGCGCAACAGGGTCGATGAGCAGTTCTTC CASSPRNRVDEQFF TRBJ2-1 TRBV7-8 - -
TGTGCCAGTAGTATCTCCCTGGCTAGCGGTCCCCGGGAGACCCAGTACTTC CASSISLASGPRETQYF TRBJ2-5 TRBV19 TRBD2 -
TGTGCCAGCAGCCTTACTGGACTAGCGGGAGACTCTACGCAGTATTTT CASSLTGLAGDSTQYF TRBJ2-3 TRBV9 TRBD2 -
TGTGCCAGCAGTTTAGCACTGGGGGCAAATTGGCCCCAGCATTTT CASSLALGANWPQHF TRBJ1-5 TRBV28 - -
TGCGCCAGCAGCTTGGGCGGGATCTCCTACGAGCAGTACTTC CASSLGGISYEQYF TRBJ2-7 TRBV5-1 - -
TGTGCCAGCAGCATCCAGGGCGTCACTGAAGCTTTCTTT CASSIQGVTEAFF TRBJ1-1 TRBV9 - -
TGCGCCAGCAGCTCGGCTTGGGTTGGAGTCGGCACTGAAGCTTTCTTT CASSSAWVGVGTEAFF TRBJ1-1 TRBV5-1 - -
TGTGCCAGCAGCCAAGCTCAGGGTCATTCTAATGAAAAACTGTTTTTT CASSQAQGHSNEKLFF TRBJ1-4 TRBV4-2 - -
TGTGCCAGCAGGGACCGACAGATTTTGGCCGGGGAGCTGTTTTTT CASRDRQILAGELFF TRBJ2-2 TRBV27 - -
TGTGCCTACACAGGGGGCCTTGGCTACACCTTC CAYTGGLGYTF TRBJ1-2 TRBV5-4 TRBD1 -
TGTGCCAGCACACAGGCCGACAATGAGCAGTTCTTC CASTQADNEQFF TRBJ2-1 TRBV27 - once
TGTGCCAGCACCGATAGCGGGAGGAGCTCCTACAATGAGCAGTTCTTC CASTDSGRSSYNEQFF TRBJ2-1 TRBV7-6 TRBD2 -
TGCGCCAGCAGCGCAAGGGACAGTCGGCTAGTCGAAAAACTGTTTTTT CASSARDSRLVEKLFF TRBJ1-4 TRBV7-9 TRBD1 -
TGTGCCAGTAGCAACCAAGGGAGTGGAGCTTTCTTT CASSNQGSGAFF TRBJ1-1 TRBV19 - -
TGTGCCAGTAGTATAGTATCAGGACTAGCGGGAATGGATACGCAGTATTTT CASSIVSGLAGMDTQYF TRBJ2-3 TRBV19 TRBD2 -
TGTGCCAGCAGGTGGAAAGGACAGGGGAATGGTTATGGCTACACCTTC CASRWKGQGNGYGYTF TRBJ1-2 TRBV13 TRBD1 -
TGTGCCAGCAGCGTAGTGGGAGTCTCCTCTGGAAACACCATATATTTT CASSVVGVSSGNTIYF TRBJ1-3 TRBV9 - -
TGTGCCAGCAGAGAAGGACAGACCAGCTATGGCTACACCTTC CASREGQTSYGYTF TRBJ1-2 TRBV2 - -
TGTGCCAGTAGAGGGATTAGCGGGGCAACCTACAATGAGCAGTTCTTC CASRGISGATYNEQFF TRBJ2-1 TRBV19 TRBD2 -
TGTGCCAGCAGCTTAGAGAGGCCCGGCGAGCAGTACTTC CASSLERPGEQYF TRBJ2-7 TRBV7-9 - few
TGTGCCATCAGTGAATCCCGACAGATGGGTGAAAAACTGTTTTTT CAISESRQMGEKLFF TRBJ1-4 TRBV10-3 - -
TGTGCCAGCAGCTTATTCCTTCATGAGCAGTTCTTC CASSLFLHEQFF TRBJ2-1 TRBV7-9 - -
TGTGCCAGCAGTTACCCGACCCGGAGGGGCACAGATACGCAGTATTTT CASSYPTRRGTDTQYF TRBJ2-3 TRBV28 - -
TGTGCCAGCAGTTCTTGGACTAGCGGCACCGGGGAGCTGTTTTTT CASSSWTSGTGELFF TRBJ2-2 TRBV27 TRBD2 -
TGCGCCAGCAGCTTGGCCCGGGACAGGACAAACAATGAGCAGTTCTTC CASSLARDRTNNEQFF TRBJ2-1 TRBV5-1 TRBD1 -
TGTGCCAGCAGCTCCCGACTCGCAAACCATGAGCAGTTCTTC CASSSRLANHEQFF TRBJ2-1 TRBV7-9 - -
TGCGCCAGCAGCTTGGATTGGACTAGCGCAGCCTACGAGCAGTACTTC CASSLDWTSAAYEQYF TRBJ2-7 TRBV5-1 TRBD2 -
TGTGCCAGCAGTGAAACACTAGCGGGAGTCCGGTTACGGCAAGAGACCCAGTACTTC CASSETLAGVRLRQETQYF TRBJ2-5 TRBV2 TRBD2 -
TGTGCCAGCAGCCCCTTACGGGGGGAGCTTTTGGAGACCCAGTACTTC CASSPLRGELLETQYF TRBJ2-5 TRBV7-9 TRBD2 once
TGTGCCAGTAGTATTCGCCCAGGACTAGCGGGAGGTAATGAGCAGTTCTTC CASSIRPGLAGGNEQFF TRBJ2-1 TRBV19 TRBD2 -
TGTGCCAGCAGTGGTCAAGGGGGCATTCAGTACTTC CASSGQGGIQYF TRBJ2-4 TRBV6-1 - -
TGCAGCGTTGAAGGTGCGGGAGTGAACTATGGCTACACCTTC CSVEGAGVNYGYTF TRBJ1-2 TRBV29-1 - -
TGTGCCAGCACCACCCGGACTAGCGGCACAGATACGCAGTATTTT CASTTRTSGTDTQYF TRBJ2-3 TRBV13 TRBD2 -
TGCGCCAGCAGAGGACAGGCCTCCTACGAGCAGTACTTC CASRGQASYEQYF TRBJ2-7 TRBV10-2 TRBD1 -
TGCGCCTCCGGACAGGGGAGAAACACCGGGGAGCTGTTTTTT CASGQGRNTGELFF TRBJ2-2 TRBV4-1 TRBD1 -
TGTGCCAGCAGCCGCTCGGGTACTCGCACCGGGGAGCTGTTTTTT CASSRSGTRTGELFF TRBJ2-2 TRBV7-3 - few
TGCGCCAGCAGCTTGGCCGGGCCGGGACAGACTGAAGCTTTCTTT CASSLAGPGQTEAFF TRBJ1-1 TRBV5-1 TRBD1 -
TGTGCCAGATGGGGGGGCGCAGGGGAGGACACTGAAGCTTTCTTT CARWGGAGEDTEAFF TRBJ1-1 TRBV2 - -
TGTGCCAGCAGCGTAGGCGGTCACTATGGCTACACCTTC CASSVGGHYGYTF TRBJ1-2 TRBV9 - -
TGCGCCAGCAGCCAATTTGGGACTACCAACACCGGGGAGCTGTTTTTT CASSQFGTTNTGELFF TRBJ2-2 TRBV4-1 TRBD2 -
TGTGCCAGTGCTAGCGGGAATTCCTACAATGAGCAGTTCTTC CASASGNSYNEQFF TRBJ2-1 TRBV27 TRBD2 -
TGCGCCAGTAGTATAGCCCCCGGGGGGGACTATGGCTACACCTTC CASSIAPGGDYGYTF TRBJ1-2 TRBV19 - -
TGTGCCAGCAGTTTCAGCTCTACTATCAATGAGCAGTTCTTC CASSFSSTINEQFF TRBJ2-1 TRBV6-5 - -
TGTGCCAGCAGCCCCTGGGAGATGGATACGCAGTATTTT CASSPWEMDTQYF TRBJ2-3 TRBV9 - -
TGTGCCAGCAGTTTGGGACAGGGTAGCGGGCAGTACTTC CASSLGQGSGQYF TRBJ2-7 TRBV27 TRBD1 -
TGTGCCAGCAGCCCCGAGGGCGTGGAGACCCAGTACTTC CASSPEGVETQYF TRBJ2-5 TRBV9 - -
TGTGCCAGCAGGGTGGATCAGGGGTCGATTTTGGAGCAGTACTTC CASRVDQGSILEQYF TRBJ2-7 TRBV28 - -
TGTGCCAGCAGCGGGGACTTTAGCGGGAGCAATGTGGATACGCAGTATTTT CASSGDFSGSNVDTQYF TRBJ2-3 TRBV9 TRBD2 -